The 32 T cell receptor beta chains below come from one sample, sequenced in a study of CD8 T cells in ankylosing spondylitis (dated by TCRdb to 2015 to 2018). Results the study describes overall, beyond this receptor: Blood from ankylosing spondylitis patients appeared to be characterized by a TCR beta motif composed of about eight highly homologous amino acid variants.

Library construction relied on 5' RACE. The instrument was an Illumina HiSeq 2500. TCRdb reprocessed the public reads (quality trimming at Q25 with fastp, clone calling with MiXCR) and kept in-frame beta chains. CDR3 protein duplicates are merged, each entry listing the most common genes and DNA. The sample has some 200,000 distinct CDR3 sequences on record, about 6.7% of them singletons. Approximately 15% of the sample is in the top ten clones. These receptors lack a known antigen. The source material was blood, either unsorted or a sorted T cell fraction (not recorded which). These receptors were collected from a male donor with ankylosing spondylitis.

The sample holds a few counts of this clonotype. The V call is TRBV20-1, the J call TRBJ2-7; the D is unclear. This CDR3 is built from 15 residues. Trimming took 0 bases from V and 1 from J, leaving 13 bases between them. Per the germline V gene, CDR1 is DFQATT and CDR2 is SNEGSKA (reference sequence). CDR3 DNA: TGCAGTGCTAGAGATACCCCAAAACATTCCTACGAGCAGTACTTC. Translation: CSARDTPKHSYEQYF.

The sample holds many counts of this clonotype. The CDR3 region has the DNA TGTGCCATCAGAGACTTCGGAGAGAACACTGAAGCTTTCTTT. It is translated as CAIRDFGENTEAFF. The chain carries TRBV10-3 and TRBJ1-1; no reliable D call. The CDR3 spans 14 residues. V was pared by 6 bases and J by 1 base, with 12 bases between. Germline loops: CDR1 ENHRY, CDR2 SYGVKD.

This clonotype came up many times. The chain employs TRBV20-1 and TRBJ2-4; 10 nucleotides line up with TRBD2. Germline V gene lookup returns CDR1 DFQATT and CDR2 SNEGSKA (reference sequence). V shed 2 bases and J 3 bases; nucleotides not matched to a gene: 4. The CDR3 extends over 15 amino acids. The CDR3 nucleotides are TGCAGTGCTAGACTAGCGGGAGACAACAAAAACATTCAGTACTTC. Translation: CSARLAGDNKNIQYF.

This clonotype was found many times. The chain uses TRBV4-3 and TRBJ2-7, with TRBD1 matching 7 bases. Germline V gene sequence: CDR1 LGHNA, CDR2 YSLEER. Germline trimming cut 1 base from V and 3 bases from J; bases unmatched to any gene: 6. The CDR3 spans 15 residues. The CDR3 here is CASSQVTGRLYEQYF. Written as DNA, the CDR3 is TGCGCCAGCAGCCAAGTGACAGGGAGACTCTACGAGCAGTACTTC.

This clonotype was seen at least ten times. The rearrangement links TRBV24-1 to TRBJ1-5; 7 nucleotides align to TRBD1. The CDR3 runs to 14 residues. Trimming at V came to 6 bases and at J to 0 bases, leaving 1 base not matched to a gene. From germline, CDR1 is KGHDR and CDR2 SFDVKD. DNA for the CDR3: TGTGCCACCAGTCAGGGGGTTAGCAATCAGCCCCAGCATTTT. Its translation is CATSQGVSNQPQHF.

This clonotype was seen more than once but under ten times. The rearrangement uses TRBV6-2 or TRBV6-3 and TRBJ1-2; the D gene is possibly TRBD1 (5 bases). The V end was cut by 0 bases, the J end by 6 bases, with 17 bases between. The germline V gene has CDR1 MNHEY and CDR2 SVGEGT. This CDR3 comprises 16 residues. CDR3 sequence (DNA): TGTGCCAGCAGTTACTCTTGGCGGCAGGGCGGCCATGGCTACACCTTC. It yields the protein CASSYSWRQGGHGYTF.

The V gene is TRBV4-3, the J gene TRBJ2-3; 9 bases are shared with TRBD1. J was trimmed by 1 base and V by 4 bases; bases with no gene match: 3. Germline values: CDR1 LGHNA, CDR2 YSLEER. CDR3 size: 15 residues. CDR3 loop: CASSPRTGGTDTQYF. CDR3 bases: TGCGCCAGCAGCCCCCGGACAGGGGGCACAGATACGCAGTATTTT.

Comment on this clonotype: A much larger clone lies one base from this, so it may be a read error. The CDR3 does not close with the conserved phenylalanine or tryptophan, likely indicating a read error. J is TRBJ1-5 and V is TRBV7-9, with D unresolved. The germline V and J ends were trimmed by 1 base and 8 bases, with 9 bases remaining between them. The CDR3 is made up of 13 amino acids. In germline, CDR1 is SEHNR, CDR2 FQNEAQ (reference sequence). CDR3 coding DNA: TGTGCCAGCAGCTTAGAGGAAGCCAAGCCCCAGCATCTT. It encodes CASSLEEAKPQHL.

This clonotype has a count of ten or more. The DNA for the CDR3 is TGTGCCAGCAGCCCCACCTTCCCTTACGAGCAGTACTTC. It yields the protein CASSPTFPYEQYF. The chain has TRBV7-9 and TRBJ2-7, with D unresolved. Germline CDR1 and CDR2: SEHNR and FQNEAQ (reference sequence). V shed 5 bases and J shed 4 bases, with 12 bases lying between them. This CDR3 region has 13 residues.

This clonotype was seen more than once but under ten times. The chain links TRBV27 to TRBJ2-5; 7 bases match TRBD1. CDR1 and CDR2 (germline): MNHEY, SMNVEV (reference sequence). This CDR3 comprises 13 residues. V was pared by 4 bases and J by 3 bases, with 2 bases of the junction left unmatched. The chain's CDR3 is CASSYDREETQYF. DNA of the CDR3: TGTGCCAGCAGTTACGACAGGGAAGAGACCCAGTACTTC.

This clonotype was observed at least ten times. This chain uses TRBV20-1 with TRBJ2-1; D might be TRBD1 (5 bases). CDR1 is DFQATT and CDR2 is SNEGSKA in the germline V gene (reference sequence). V lost 3 bases, J lost 0 bases, and 21 bases lay in between. The CDR3 contains 18 residues. The CDR3 here is CSASGARQTQSSYNEQFF. The CDR3 DNA sequence: TGCAGTGCTAGTGGCGCGCGACAGACTCAGAGCTCCTACAATGAGCAGTTCTTC.

This clonotype was picked up many times. This chain links TRBV11-1 with TRBJ2-1; 7 bases align to TRBD2. Germline loops: CDR1 SGHAT, CDR2 FQDESV (reference sequence). V gave up 5 bases and J gave up 4 bases; unmatched junction bases: 17. This CDR3 has 18 residues. CDR3 in amino acids: CASSHILGGDPRYNEQFF. CDR3 sequence (DNA): TGTGCCAGCAGCCATATCCTGGGGGGGGACCCCCGATACAATGAGCAGTTCTTC.

This clonotype was detected only a few times. This chain uses TRBV28 with TRBJ2-1; the D gene is possibly TRBD1 (6 bases). CDR3 length: 15 amino acids. Germline CDR1 is MDHEN and CDR2 is SYDVKM. The ends were cut back, 6 bases at V and 6 bases at J, with 18 bases in the middle. In DNA, the CDR3 is TGTGCCAGCAGCCCCATACAGGGATCGTTCAATGAGCAGTTCTTC. The encoded protein is CASSPIQGSFNEQFF.

This clonotype was seen only a few times. The chain is built from TRBV28 and TRBJ2-7; D gene uncertain. CDR3 length: 14 residues. Trimming removed 7 bases at V and 7 bases at J, with 20 bases between. Germline V gene sequence: CDR1 MDHEN, CDR2 SYDVKM. The CDR3 loop reads CASTFAAYRAEQYF. The CDR3 nucleotides are TGTGCCAGCACCTTCGCCGCGTACCGAGCGGAGCAGTACTTC. Full variable domain (missing parts from reference TRBV28 and TRBJ2-7): DVKVTQSSRYLVKRTGEKVFLECVQDMDHENMFWYRQDPGLGLRLIYFSYDVKMKEKGDIPEGYSVSREKKERFSLILESASTNQTSMYLCASTFAAYRAEQYFGPGTRLTVT.

The chain employs TRBV6-2 or TRBV6-3 and TRBJ2-3, with 8 bases that match TRBD2. Trimming at V came to 2 bases and at J to 3 bases, leaving 4 bases not matched to a gene. The length of the CDR3 is 15 residues. Germline V lookup: CDR1 MNHEY, CDR2 SVGEGT. The CDR3 bases are TGTGCCAGCAGTTACGGGGGCGGGAGGACAGATACGCAGTATTTT. Its protein is CASSYGGGRTDTQYF.

This clonotype was seen many times. The chain uses TRBV5-1 and TRBJ2-3; the match to TRBD2 covers 7 bases. J lost 0 bases, V lost 0 bases, and 10 bases had no gene match. The CDR3 runs 18 residues. CDR1 is SGHRS and CDR2 is YFSETQ in the germline V gene. For the CDR3, the DNA is TGCGCCAGCAGCTTGGTGGGACTACCCCTGGAAAGCACAGATACGCAGTATTTT. This translates into CASSLVGLPLESTDTQYF.

This clonotype came up many times. The rearrangement joins TRBV27 to TRBJ2-7; 8 bases are shared with TRBD2. Germline V lookup: CDR1 MNHEY, CDR2 SMNVEV (reference sequence). The CDR3 extends over 15 amino acids. V was clipped by 4 bases and J by 5 bases; unmatched bases: 10. CDR3 region: CASSSRISGINEQYF. In DNA form, the CDR3 reads TGTGCCAGCAGTTCCCGGATTAGCGGGATCAACGAGCAGTACTTC.

Ten or more counts support this clonotype. The gene calls are TRBV28 and TRBJ1-2; D gene ambiguous. This CDR3 has 13 residues. V gave up 6 bases and J gave up 8 bases, with 16 bases separating them. Germline V lookup: CDR1 MDHEN, CDR2 SYDVKM. This CDR3 is CASSPSGSRGYTF. CDR3 nucleotides: TGTGCCAGCAGCCCCTCGGGCTCGAGGGGCTACACCTTC.

This clonotype was picked up many times. The V call is TRBV19, the J call TRBJ1-2, with 8 bases identical to TRBD1. This CDR3 is built from 15 residues. Germline V CDR1 and CDR2: LNHDA, SQIVND (reference sequence). With V trimmed by 6 bases and J by 1 base, 7 bases remained unmatched. In DNA form, the CDR3 reads TGTGCCAGTAGCCACGGACAGGGTATTAACTATGGCTACACCTTC. Residues: CASSHGQGINYGYTF.

This clonotype was counted many times. The chain combines TRBV7-2 with TRBJ2-7; unclear D gene. Trimming left V 1 base short and J 2 bases short, with 12 bases between. The CDR3 is made up of 15 amino acids. The germline gives CDR1 SGHTA, CDR2 FQGNSA. The CDR3 bases are TGTGCCAGCAGCTTAGGCTTAAACGGGCCCTACGAGCAGTACTTC. Residues: CASSLGLNGPYEQYF.

As for this clonotype: With a much larger clone just one base away, this may be a read error. This chain connects TRBV7-9 to TRBJ2-6, with D uncertain. Trimming removed 2 bases at V and 2 bases at J, with 10 bases between. This CDR3 comprises 16 residues. Germline CDR1 reads SEHNR; CDR2 reads FQNEAQ (reference sequence). The CDR3 region is CASSLIILTGANVLTF. The CDR3, as DNA: TGTGCCAGCAGCTTAATTATACTCACTGGGGCCAACGTCCTGACTTTC.

The table lists this clonotype with a few counts. The chain carries TRBV7-8 and TRBJ2-1, with 7 bases matching TRBD2. Trimming cost V 2 bases and J 4 bases; bases outside gene matches: 11. CDR1 and CDR2 (germline): SGHVS, FQNEAQ. The CDR3 has 17 residues. CDR3 nucleotides: TGTGCCAGCAGCTTACCGTCACTAGCGCGGGCTTACAATGAGCAGTTCTTC. Translating gives CASSLPSLARAYNEQFF. The entire variable domain, with the rest obtained from reference TRBV7-8 and TRBJ2-1, is as follows: GAGVSQSPRYKVAKRGQDVALRCDPISGHVSLFWYQQALGQGPEFLTYFQNEAQLDKSGLPSDRFFAERPEGSVSTLKIQRTQQEDSAVYLCASSLPSLARAYNEQFFGPGTRLTVL.

This clonotype was seen repeatedly, ten times or more. The chain is built from TRBV5-1 and TRBJ2-1; the D is unclear. This CDR3 contains 11 residues. V was cut by 5 bases and J by 1 base, with 1 base left in between. Looked up from germline, CDR1 is SGHRS and CDR2 is YFSETQ. The CDR3: CASRSYNEQFF. As DNA, the CDR3 is TGCGCCAGCAGATCCTACAATGAGCAGTTCTTC.

This clonotype was detected a few times. This sequence joins TRBV5-6 and TRBJ2-5; D is unresolved. The germline gives CDR1 SGHDT, CDR2 YYEEEE. The CDR3 loop spans 14 amino acids. Trimming removed 0 bases from V and 2 bases from J, with 8 bases in between. The DNA of the CDR3 is TGTGCCAGCAGCTTGGATAGGGAACAAGAGACCCAGTACTTC. Translated: CASSLDREQETQYF.

The sample holds many counts of this clonotype. J is TRBJ1-1 and V is TRBV5-1, with D maybe TRBD1 (5 bases). CDR3 length: 16 amino acids. From germline, CDR1 is SGHRS and CDR2 YFSETQ. V lost 1 base and J lost 1, with 14 bases in between. CDR3 sequence (DNA): TGCGCCAGCAGCTTGAGCGGGGCCCTATCGAACACTGAAGCTTTCTTT. Residues: CASSLSGALSNTEAFF.

This clonotype was detected a few times. CDR3 in amino acids: CASSIVPGVNQPQHF. The CDR3 DNA follows: TGTGCCAGTAGTATAGTGCCGGGAGTAAACCAGCCCCAGCATTTT. The V gene is TRBV19, the J gene TRBJ1-5; D call uncertain. V lost 1 base and J 7 bases, leaving 14 bases between the germline ends. The CDR3 sequence is 15 residues long. Looked up from germline, CDR1 is LNHDA and CDR2 is SQIVND (reference sequence).

Only a few counts were recorded for this clonotype. The chain employs TRBV20-1 and TRBJ2-1, with 9 bases that match TRBD1. CDR3 length: 15 amino acids. Looked up from germline, CDR1 is DFQATT and CDR2 is SNEGSKA (reference sequence). V lost 2 bases to trimming and J lost 1 base; unmatched junction nucleotides: 3. As DNA, the CDR3 is TGCAGTGCTAGATACAGGGGGCGGTCCTACAATGAGCAGTTCTTC. It encodes CSARYRGRSYNEQFF.

The chain joins TRBV4-3 to TRBJ2-7; D is perhaps TRBD1 or TRBD2 (6 bases each). Between the trimmed V and J ends, which lost 0 bases and 0 bases, there was a span of 12 bases. The CDR3 totals 16 residues. Germline V CDR1 and CDR2: LGHNA, YSLEER. CDR3: CASSQDRGLLSYEQYF. CDR3 coding DNA: TGCGCCAGCAGCCAAGATCGGGGGCTACTCTCCTACGAGCAGTACTTC.

This clonotype was found a few times. The V gene is TRBV7-6, the J gene TRBJ2-1; D unclear. Trimming shortened V by 1 base and J by 9 bases, and 16 bases separated the two germline ends. The CDR3 is 15 residues long. CDR1 is SGHVS and CDR2 is FNYEAQ in the germline V gene. The DNA for the CDR3 is TGTGCCAGCAGCTTAGAGGTAACCCGAGTGGGTGAGCAGTTCTTC. It yields the protein CASSLEVTRVGEQFF. Complete variable domain (other parts from reference TRBV7-6 and TRBJ2-1): GAGVSQSPRYKVTKRGQDVALRCDPISGHVSLYWYRQALGQGPEFLTYFNYEAQQDKSGLPNDRFSAERPEGSISTLTIQRTEQRDSAMYRCASSLEVTRVGEQFFGPGTRLTVL.

This clonotype was counted many times. V is TRBV9 and J is TRBJ2-1; D might be TRBD2 (7 bases). Per germline, CDR1 SGDLS and CDR2 YYNGEE. Trimming removed 4 bases from V and 2 bases from J, with 19 bases in between. This CDR3 is built from 17 residues. The CDR3 DNA reads TGTGCCAGCAGCCGAGGGGGGGGGATCTCCCCCTACAATGAGCAGTTCTTC. Protein: CASSRGGGISPYNEQFF.

This clonotype has at least ten counts. The rearrangement links TRBV4-3 to TRBJ2-1, with TRBD2 matching 12 bases. The V segment lost 2 bases and the J segment 2 bases; nucleotides outside the gene matches: 4. The CDR3 loop spans 17 amino acids. Germline loops: CDR1 LGHNA, CDR2 YSLEER. The CDR3 reads CASSQKTSGSPYNEQFF. The CDR3 coding sequence is TGCGCCAGCAGCCAAAAGACTAGCGGGAGCCCCTACAATGAGCAGTTCTTC.

Ten or more counts support this clonotype. The chain is built from TRBV5-1 and TRBJ2-7; 14 bases align to TRBD2. The germline gives CDR1 SGHRS, CDR2 YFSETQ. This CDR3 spans 15 amino acids. J lost 1 base, V lost 4 bases, and 1 base had no gene match. The CDR3 spells CASSGLAGGSYEQYF. The CDR3 coding sequence is TGCGCCAGCAGCGGACTAGCGGGAGGATCCTACGAGCAGTACTTC.